One and the same sample provided the 18 T cell receptor beta chains below, sequenced in a study of cytomegalovirus exposure and HLA in healthy donors. Assay used: immunoSEQ multiplex PCR; TCRdb lists only in-frame clones, some missing. Here the sample spans 100,000 to 150,000 clones, about 94% being singletons. Sequencing was done on a sample of PBMCs. These receptors were obtained from a woman aged 18 to 35 in good health and CMV-seronegative.

This sequence joins TRBV7-9 and TRBJ1-6; D remains unclear. There are 11 residues in the CDR3. Germline V gene sequence: CDR1 SEHNR, CDR2 FQNEAQ (reference sequence). Trimming removed 5 bases from V and 7 bases from J, with 3 bases in between. The CDR3 sequence is CASSLNSPLHF. The DNA for the CDR3 is TGTGCCAGCAGCCTAAATTCACCCCTCCACTTT.

The CDR3 DNA follows: TGTGCCAGCAGCATCGCTCCGGGACAGGGCATCGGAAACACCATATATTTT. Protein: CASSIAPGQGIGNTIYF. The chain links TRBV5-4 to TRBJ1-3; the match to TRBD1 covers 9 bases. The germline V gene encodes CDR1 SGHNT and CDR2 YYREEE (reference sequence). Unmatched junction bases numbered 12, after V lost 4 bases and J lost 4 bases. This CDR3 is 17 amino acids long.

The chain is built from TRBV5-1 and TRBJ1-2; D is undetermined. Germline V lookup: CDR1 SGHRS, CDR2 YFSETQ. V lost 1 base and J lost 5, with 12 bases in between. The CDR3 is 14 residues long. CDR3 loop: CASSLQENAYGYTF. In DNA form, the CDR3 reads TGCGCCAGCAGCTTGCAGGAAAACGCGTATGGCTACACCTTC.

V gene TRBV6-6 combines with J gene TRBJ1-1; D is uncertain. The CDR3 extends over 12 amino acids. Germline assignment: CDR1 MNHNY and CDR2 SVGAGI (reference sequence). Trimming removed 6 bases from V and 3 bases from J, with 8 bases in between. The CDR3 region is CASRLQYTEAFF. The CDR3 nucleotides are TGTGCCAGCAGATTACAATACACTGAAGCTTTCTTT.

The chain combines TRBV28 with TRBJ2-7; D is unclear. Trimming cost V 3 bases and J 3 bases, with 6 bases left between them. There are 12 residues in the CDR3. CDR1 is MDHEN, CDR2 SYDVKM, per germline. Written as DNA, the CDR3 is TGTGCCAGCAGTTTTGTTATCTACGAGCAGTACTTC. Translating gives CASSFVIYEQYF.

The gene calls are TRBV11-2 and TRBJ1-1; D perhaps matches TRBD1 (6 bases). V lost 6 bases, J lost 6 bases, and 20 bases lay in between. The germline CDR1 and CDR2 sequences are SGHAT and FQNNGV. CDR3 length equals 15 residues. CDR3 sequence reads: CASRSVRAGGPEAFF. The CDR3 nucleotides read TGTGCCAGCAGATCCGTGAGGGCGGGGGGCCCTGAAGCTTTCTTT.

The gene calls are TRBV18 and TRBJ1-1; possible D gene TRBD1, 5 bases. CDR1 is KGHSH and CDR2 is LQKENI in the germline V gene. CDR3 length equals 13 residues. V was clipped by 6 bases and J by 5 bases, with 13 bases between them. This chain's CDR3 is CASSRGTDTEAFF. CDR3 nucleotide sequence: TGTGCCAGCTCCCGGGGGACGGATACTGAAGCTTTCTTT.

The V gene is TRBV27, the J gene TRBJ1-6; 7 bases match TRBD1. CDR1 MNHEY and CDR2 SMNVEV come from the germline V gene (reference sequence). This CDR3 spans 15 amino acids. The junction had 9 bases not matched to a gene; V was cut back by 6 bases and J by 7 bases. The CDR3 DNA reads TGTGCCAGCAGACTTACTCCGGGACAGAATTCACCCCTCCACTTT. Translating gives CASRLTPGQNSPLHF.

The gene calls are TRBV6-5 and TRBJ2-5, with TRBD1 matching 8 bases. The CDR3 has 15 residues. Germline V gene sequence: CDR1 MNHEY, CDR2 SVGAGI. V lost 2 bases, J lost 5 bases, and 7 bases stayed unmatched. CDR3 in DNA: TGTGCCAGCAGTTACCGGACAGGGCCCGCGGAGACCCAGTACTTC. This encodes CASSYRTGPAETQYF.

V is TRBV28 and J is TRBJ2-5; D perhaps matches TRBD1 (6 bases). Germline V gives CDR1 MDHEN, CDR2 SYDVKM. The germline V and J ends were trimmed by 6 bases and 4 bases, with 12 bases remaining between them. The CDR3 has 13 amino acids. This chain's CDR3 is CASRTQGSETQYF. DNA of the CDR3: TGTGCCAGCAGGACACAGGGATCAGAGACCCAGTACTTC.

V usage is TRBV6-5 and J usage is TRBJ1-5, with a tentative D call TRBD1 (6 bases). The germline V gene encodes CDR1 MNHEY and CDR2 SVGAGI. Trimming shortened V by 6 bases and J by 7 bases, and 13 bases separated the two germline ends. This CDR3 has 13 residues. CDR3: CASRATGGQPQHF. In nucleotides, the CDR3 is TGTGCCAGCAGGGCGACAGGAGGACAGCCCCAGCATTTT.

This clone was counted between two and nine times. The chain links TRBV19 to TRBJ1-5; D is possibly TRBD1 (5 bases). The germline V gene has CDR1 LNHDA and CDR2 SQIVND (reference sequence). With 0 bases removed from V and 4 bases from J, the gap between germline ends came to 10 bases. This CDR3 spans 15 amino acids. The CDR3 is CASSIDGAVNQPQHF. The CDR3 DNA reads as TGTGCCAGTAGTATAGATGGGGCGGTTAATCAGCCCCAGCATTTT.

The genes are TRBV19 and TRBJ1-1; possibly TRBD1 for D (5 bases). The V end was cut by 3 bases, the J end by 4 bases, with 9 bases between. Germline V gene lookup returns CDR1 LNHDA and CDR2 SQIVND (reference sequence). CDR3 length: 13 residues. DNA for the CDR3: TGTGCCAGTAGTATCCTGGGGGGCACTGAAGCTTTCTTT. Its protein product is CASSILGGTEAFF.

The chain joins TRBV6-5 to TRBJ2-1, with a possible D match to TRBD2 (6 bases). V was shortened by 9 bases and J by 8 bases, with 11 bases between the two germline ends. This CDR3 is 11 amino acids long. Germline lookup yields CDR1 MNHEY and CDR2 SVGAGI. The CDR3 nucleotides are TGTGCCAGTCGAGCGGGCCATGAGCAGTTCTTC. Protein product: CASRAGHEQFF.

The chain combines TRBV6-5 with TRBJ1-5; tentatively, D is TRBD1 (6 bases). Trimming cost V 5 bases and J 6 bases, with 17 bases left between them. In germline, CDR1 is MNHEY, CDR2 SVGAGI. There are 15 residues in the CDR3. CDR3 sequence (DNA): TGTGCCAGCAGTGCCGATGGGGGGGGGCGTCAGCCCCAGCATTTT. It encodes CASSADGGGRQPQHF.

The CDR3 region has the DNA TGTGCCAGCAGCGTAGCGGGGTTGGGTGGCTACACCTTC. This sequence encodes CASSVAGLGGYTF. The chain carries TRBV9 and TRBJ1-2; D uncertain. CDR1 and CDR2 from the germline V gene are SGDLS and YYNGEE. Deletions cut 0 bases from V and 7 bases from J, with 10 bases between. CDR3 length: 13 amino acids.

This chain connects TRBV4-1 to TRBJ2-7; 11 nucleotides align to TRBD2. CDR3 length equals 22 residues. V lost 4 bases, J lost 3 bases, and 26 bases stayed unmatched. Germline CDR1 MGHRA, CDR2 YSYEKL. The CDR3 is CASSPHAISGTSGGPILYEQYF. In nucleotides, the CDR3 is TGCGCCAGCAGCCCTCACGCAATCTCCGGGACTAGCGGAGGGCCGATCCTCTACGAGCAGTACTTC.

This sequence joins TRBV2 and TRBJ2-7, with 11 bases lining up with TRBD2. Germline V gene data show CDR1 as SNHLY and CDR2 as FYNNEI. J lost 0 bases, V lost 6 bases, and 7 bases had no gene match. This CDR3 has 16 amino acids. CDR3 in amino acids: CASRPTSGRSSYEQYF. The CDR3 DNA reads TGTGCCAGCAGGCCTACTAGCGGGAGAAGCTCCTACGAGCAGTACTTC.